The present T cell receptor beta chain was sequenced within a study of regulatory T cells in long-lasting Graves disease. This clonotype was observed a handful of times. What it recognizes is unknown. TCR beta libraries were built with iRepertoire HTBI primers and Arm-PCR of CDR3 regions. TCRdb reprocessed the multiplex PCR reads with MiXCR, giving one entry per CDR3 protein. The sample yields 500,000 or so distinct CDR3 sequences, about 14% seen once. The V gene end was trimmed by 3 bases and the J gene end by 3 bases; junction bases not matched to a gene: 3. This CDR3 is built from 14 residues. Germline assignment: CDR1 MDHEN and CDR2 SYDVKM. Indicated time point: newly diagnosed GD, antithyroid drugs for less than 3 months. Making the TCR library involved RNA that had been extracted from PBMCs. Findings and limits, study-wide: TCR diversity was lower in persistent Graves' patients than in newly diagnosed ones. Small numbers of samples may have cut accuracy.

The same sample was also studied in work on T cells in Graves' hyperthyroidism and ophthalmopathy. This second study says: HTBI primers were the set used in a first-round RT-PCR of the TCR CDR3.

The sequence was collected from a woman between 50 and 59 years old with Graves disease. The J gene is TRBJ2-7, the V gene TRBV28; 9 bases fit TRBD2. Sequenced material: peripheral blood mononuclear cells (PBMCs), taken at new diagnosis, from a patient treated with antithyroid drugs. The chain's CDR3 is CASSFAGGGYEQYF. CDR3 DNA sequence: TGTGCCAGCAGTTTTGCGGGAGGGGGCTACGAGCAGTACTTC.